A single TCR beta chain is shown here with its context. The specificity of this receptor is unknown. The input lacks base qualities; no much larger clone sits a single base away. The adjacent samples were made up of nontumor breast tissue that surrounded the tumor. Sequencing instrument: Illumina HiSeq 2000. Multiplex PCR amplification was used to build the TCR beta chain libraries. The amplified TCR beta chain products were analyzed by high-throughput sequencing. The raw public data were reprocessed by TCRdb itself: fastp quality trimming at Q25, MiXCR clonotype calling, in-frame beta chains only. Rows merge per CDR3 protein into single entries with the most common DNA and genes. This sample gives about 24,000 distinct CDR3 sequences in total; around 68% of them show up just once. 20% to 30% of the sample comes from the top ten. This sample was taken from a study of breast tumors, draining lymph nodes, adjacent tissues (dated by TCRdb to the mid-2010s). For the wider study: The study compared TCR beta repertoires across tumor, adjacent nontumor tissue and axillary lymph nodes from breast cancer patients. The study aimed to assess the relationships and possible T-cell exchange between tumor, surrounding tissue and draining lymph node repertoires in human breast cancer.

Its CDR3 holds 14 amino acids, cysteine through phenylalanine. The only DNA kept is the CDR3, 42 bases in frame from the first base. The trim is 4 bases for V and 10 bases for J, with a gap of 15 bases between the germline ends. Via the germline V gene, CDR1 is SGDLS and CDR2 YYNGEE. General study outcomes and caveats: The conclusion that tumor T cells originate in lymph nodes was framed as consistent with a hypothesis rather than directly demonstrated. The data were considered consistent with the idea that most tumor T cells come from the lymph node and then expand in tumor tissue. Tumor and nontumor tissue repertoires were found to be significantly more similar in luminal-like than in basal-like breast cancer. Tumors showed preferential V and J gene usage, and their T-cell repertoire diversity fell below that of lymph nodes yet above that of nontumor tissue.

The receptor was isolated from a female donor with breast cancer. Some clones in this sample may be carry-over from other donors' samples. Here the chain combines TRBV9 and TRBJ1-6, and the D gene may be TRBD1, 5 bases matching. What was sequenced was tumor-adjacent breast tissue. The CDR3 reads CASSRTREYSPLHF. The DNA reads TGTGCCAGCAGCCGAACCAGGGAATACTCACCCCTCCACTTT.